Each of the 3 T cell receptor beta chains below was sequenced from the same sample in a study of blood T cell repertoires in COVID-19. TCRdb's copy holds only in-frame clones and misses some; the assay was immunoSEQ multiplex PCR. There are 180,000 or so clones in the sample; about four fifths occur only once, and about 10% lies in the top ten. The sequenced sample was peripheral blood. These receptors came from a woman aged 40-49 years with COVID-19, enrolled during active disease.

This clone was recorded a few times. The chain joins TRBV2 to TRBJ1-5; 7 nucleotides match TRBD1. Germline CDR1 and CDR2: SNHLY and FYNNEI. V was clipped by 6 bases and J by 7 bases; unmatched bases: 9. CDR3 length equals 14 residues. The CDR3 DNA follows: TGTGCCAGCAGGGGTGACAGGGAGGTCCAGCCCCAGCATTTT. This codes for CASRGDREVQPQHF.

J is TRBJ2-7 and V is TRBV5-6; no reliable D call. CDR1 is SGHDT, CDR2 YYEEEE, per germline. V lost 0 bases to trimming and J lost 4 bases, with 5 bases between them. The CDR3 consists of 12 residues. CDR3 in amino acids: CASSLGAYEQYF. As DNA, the CDR3 is TGTGCCAGCAGCTTGGGGGCATACGAGCAGTACTTC.

This chain links TRBV6-5 with TRBJ1-3, with TRBD1 identical over 7 bases. Germline V lookup: CDR1 MNHEY, CDR2 SVGAGI. V dropped 10 bases and J dropped 3; count of bases not matched to a gene: 3. There are 12 residues in the CDR3. CDR3: CAIGTVGNTIYF. The CDR3 region has the DNA TGTGCCATCGGGACAGTTGGAAACACCATATATTTT.